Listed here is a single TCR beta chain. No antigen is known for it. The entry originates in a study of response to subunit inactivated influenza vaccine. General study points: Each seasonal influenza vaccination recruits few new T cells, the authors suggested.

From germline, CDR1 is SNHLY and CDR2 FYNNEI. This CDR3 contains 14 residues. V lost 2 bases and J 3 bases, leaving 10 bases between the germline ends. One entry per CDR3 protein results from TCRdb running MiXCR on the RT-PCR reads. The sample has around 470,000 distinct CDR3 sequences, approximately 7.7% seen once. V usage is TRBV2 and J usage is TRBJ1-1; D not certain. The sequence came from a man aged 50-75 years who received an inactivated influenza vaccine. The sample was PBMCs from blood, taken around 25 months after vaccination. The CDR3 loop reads CASSENPRDTEAFF. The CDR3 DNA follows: TGTGCCAGCAGTGAAAACCCTCGAGACACTGAAGCTTTCTTT.